This TCR beta chain was documented in a study of shared clonotypes between healthy human individuals. In the sorted-subset replicate PCRs, 200 ng DNA, around 32,000 T cell genomes, was used. Measured with immunoSEQ multiplex PCR; TCRdb has only the in-frame clones, and not every one. This sample has under 1,900,000 clones, with about 98.5% found just once. The sequence was collected from a man between 25 and 39 years old in good health. Sequencing used naive CD4+ T cells sorted from blood. Subset reported: CD45RA+ positively selected.

CDR3 in DNA: TGTGCCATCAGTGAATCCGGGACCTCTTCCCACTACGAGCAGTACTTC. This translates into CAISESGTSSHYEQYF. The chain has TRBV10-3 and TRBJ2-7; the D gene could be TRBD1 or TRBD2 (5 bases each). The length of the CDR3 is 16 residues. CDR1 ENHRY and CDR2 SYGVKD come from the germline V gene. Trimming cost V 3 bases and J 3 bases, with 18 bases left between them.